These 20 T cell receptor beta chains came from one sample sequenced in a study of OX40 agonist ivuxolimab in advanced cancers. The method was immunoSEQ multiplex PCR; TCRdb's version includes in-frame clones alone and lacks a portion of them. The sample lists about 32,000 clones; approximately 87% were seen once. The sample consisted of CD4+ or CD8+ T cells sorted from blood, taken in a trial of the OX40 agonist ivuxolimab. The receptors were sampled from an adult with an advanced solid tumor such as melanoma, head and neck, liver or kidney cancer.

This chain uses TRBV25-1 with TRBJ2-7, with a possible D match to TRBD1 (6 bases). Germline assignment: CDR1 MGHDK and CDR2 SYGVNS. The CDR3 is made up of 12 amino acids. V lost 5 bases to trimming and J lost 7 bases, with 12 bases between them. The CDR3 sequence is CASSRSGAEQYF. DNA of the CDR3: TGTGCCAGCAGTAGGTCAGGGGCAGAGCAGTACTTC.

This clone appeared a single time. This rearrangement joins TRBV28 to TRBJ2-1, with unresolved D. Trimming stripped 7 bases from V and 7 bases from J, with 11 bases between. Germline loops: CDR1 MDHEN, CDR2 SYDVKM. The CDR3 totals 12 residues. This CDR3 reads CASTDRTNEQFF. CDR3 DNA: TGTGCCAGCACCGATAGGACGAATGAGCAGTTCTTC.

The chain recombines TRBV7-9 with TRBJ2-3; the match to TRBD2 covers 7 bases. This CDR3 has 13 residues. After removal of 6 bases from V and 2 bases from J, the junction contained 2 bases not matched to a gene. CDR1 is SEHNR and CDR2 is FQNEAQ in the germline V gene (reference sequence). CDR3 DNA sequence: TGTGCCAGCAGTGGGGACTACACAGATACGCAGTATTTT. This codes for CASSGDYTDTQYF.

V gene TRBV7-6 combines with J gene TRBJ2-5; possibly TRBD1 or TRBD2 for D (7 bases each). Germline V gene sequence: CDR1 SGHVS, CDR2 FNYEAQ. V was cut by 1 base and J by 8 bases, with 11 bases left in between. The CDR3 totals 13 residues. The CDR3 region has the DNA TGTGCCAGCAGCTTAGGCAGGGGGGGAACCCAGTACTTC. Translation gives CASSLGRGGTQYF.

V and J are TRBV19 and TRBJ1-5, with TRBD1 as a possible D gene (5 bases). Germline lookup yields CDR1 LNHDA and CDR2 SQIVND (reference sequence). CDR3 length: 16 amino acids. Between the trimmed V and J ends, which lost 5 bases and 0 bases, there was a span of 14 bases. CDR3 nucleotides: TGTGCCAGTAGTGGGGGAGGGGTCTATAGCAATCAGCCCCAGCATTTT. This translates into CASSGGGVYSNQPQHF.

This chain uses TRBV5-4 with TRBJ2-7; 9 bases map to TRBD1. J lost 2 bases, V lost 2 bases, and 8 bases had no gene match. CDR1 is SGHNT, CDR2 YYREEE, per germline (reference sequence). The CDR3 runs to 16 residues. Here the CDR3 reads CASSLTGTGLTYEQYF. As DNA, the CDR3 is TGTGCCAGCAGCTTAACCGGGACAGGGCTTACCTACGAGCAGTACTTC.

The gene calls are TRBV7-3 and TRBJ2-7; D is ambiguous. The CDR3 covers 12 residues. V was pared by 5 bases and J by 5 bases, with 10 bases between. From germline, CDR1 is SGHTA and CDR2 FQGTGA. This CDR3 reads CASSPEPNEQYF. CDR3 DNA sequence: TGTGCCAGCAGCCCAGAACCGAACGAGCAGTACTTC.

V and J are TRBV4-1 and TRBJ2-5; D not resolved. TRBJ2-7 matches the DNA end more closely, so the J call is doubtful. Per the germline V gene, CDR1 is MGHRA and CDR2 is YSYEKL. The CDR3 covers 14 residues. This CDR3 reads CASSQVHGSYEQYF. In nucleotides, the CDR3 is TGCGCCAGCAGCCAAGTTCACGGCTCCTACGAGCAGTACTTC.

CDR3 in DNA: TGTGCCAGCAGTCCACAGGGAGGCAATCAGCCCCAGCATTTT. The encoded protein is CASSPQGGNQPQHF. The chain couples TRBV6-6 to TRBJ1-5, with D perhaps matching TRBD1 (6 bases). The CDR3 contains 14 residues. From germline, CDR1 is MNHNY and CDR2 SVGAGI (reference sequence). V dropped 5 bases and J dropped 2 bases, with 10 bases sitting between them.

The genes are TRBV28 and TRBJ2-2; 9 bases align to TRBD1. CDR1 is MDHEN and CDR2 is SYDVKM in the germline V gene. The trim removed 11 bases at V and 3 bases at J, leaving 7 bases unmatched. The CDR3 runs 14 residues. The CDR3 DNA sequence: TGTGCCGGCGGACAGGGGAGGTACACCGGGGAGCTGTTTTTT. The encoded protein is CAGGQGRYTGELFF.

This sequence joins TRBV5-1 and TRBJ1-1; 8 bases are shared with TRBD1. CDR1 and CDR2 (germline): SGHRS, YFSETQ. This CDR3 has 15 amino acids. The V and J ends lost 3 bases and 4 bases, in that order; junction bases with no gene match: 8. The CDR3 sequence is CASSWGDRPITEAFF. The CDR3 bases are TGCGCCAGCAGCTGGGGGGACAGGCCAATCACTGAAGCTTTCTTT.

The chain has TRBV6-5 and TRBJ2-3; 7 positions match TRBD2. Germline V gives CDR1 MNHEY, CDR2 SVGAGI. The CDR3 has 15 amino acids. Trimming cost V 10 bases and J 0 bases; bases outside gene matches: 10. The CDR3 DNA sequence: TGTGCCACCCGACTAGCAGACTCTAGCACAGATACGCAGTATTTT. This gives the protein CATRLADSSTDTQYF.

The chain couples TRBV5-1 to TRBJ2-5, with 13 bases matching TRBD2. The CDR3 spans 16 residues. The trim removed 4 bases at V and 5 bases at J, leaving 8 bases unmatched. CDR1 is SGHRS, CDR2 YFSETQ, per germline. CDR3 sequence: CASSPKGLAGRETQYF. The CDR3 DNA is TGCGCCAGCAGCCCCAAGGGACTAGCGGGGCGGGAGACCCAGTACTTC.

The V and J genes are TRBV5-6 and TRBJ1-5; D gene uncertain. CDR3 length: 12 residues. The germline V gene encodes CDR1 SGHDT and CDR2 YYEEEE. V was trimmed by 3 bases and J by 9 bases, leaving 10 bases between them. CDR3 nucleotide sequence: TGTGCCAGCAGCTCCCAAAGTAGGCCCCAGCATTTT. Translated, it gives CASSSQSRPQHF. Based on the CDR3 plus reference TRBV5-6 and TRBJ1-5, the full variable domain is DAGVTQSPTHLIKTRGQQVTLRCSPKSGHDTVSWYQQALGQGPQFIFQYYEEEERQRGNFPDRFSGHQFPNYSSELNVNALLLGDSALYLCASSSQSRPQHFGDGTRLSIL.

V is TRBV7-9 and J is TRBJ2-7; a weak D match, TRBD1 (5 bases). CDR1 SEHNR and CDR2 FQNEAQ come from the germline V gene (reference sequence). The CDR3 is 12 amino acids. The V and J ends lost 5 bases and 6 bases respectively, with 11 bases between them. DNA for the CDR3: TGTGCCAGCAGCCAGACAGAAAGCGAGCAGTACTTC. Protein product: CASSQTESEQYF.

The rearrangement joins TRBV2 to TRBJ1-5, with a tentative D call TRBD1 (6 bases). The CDR3 extends over 15 amino acids. Looked up from germline, CDR1 is SNHLY and CDR2 is FYNNEI. With 4 bases removed from V and 6 bases from J, the gap between germline ends came to 16 bases. As DNA, the CDR3 is TGTGCCAGCAGTGGGACAGACGACTTGTGTCAGCCCCAGCATTTT. This translates into CASSGTDDLCQPQHF.

The chain combines TRBV15 with TRBJ1-5; the D gene is possibly TRBD1 (5 bases). Germline lookup yields CDR1 LNHNV and CDR2 YYDKDF (reference sequence). This CDR3 has 14 amino acids. V dropped 4 bases and J dropped 0 bases, with 7 bases sitting between them. In nucleotides, the CDR3 is TGTGCCACCAGCATGACAGTTAGCAATCAGCCCCAGCATTTT. Its translation is CATSMTVSNQPQHF.

The chain links TRBV9 to TRBJ2-7, with D perhaps matching TRBD1 (6 bases). This CDR3 spans 15 amino acids. With 3 bases removed from V and 2 bases from J, the gap between germline ends came to 15 bases. Germline V gene sequence: CDR1 SGDLS, CDR2 YYNGEE. The CDR3 sequence: CASSAEPGQTYEQYF. CDR3 nucleotides: TGTGCCAGCAGCGCCGAGCCGGGACAAACCTACGAGCAGTACTTC.

This chain links TRBV4-1 with TRBJ2-1; 7 bases fit TRBD2. This CDR3 region has 17 residues. Germline assignment: CDR1 MGHRA and CDR2 YSYEKL. The trim removed 0 bases at V and 1 base at J, leaving 6 bases unmatched. In DNA form, the CDR3 reads TGCGCCAGCAGCCAAGAATTGGCGGGGGTGTCCTACAATGAGCAGTTCTTC. Translated, it gives CASSQELAGVSYNEQFF.

This clone is a singleton in its sample. The CDR3 DNA follows: TGCGCCAGCAGCCTCGGACAGAACAATCAGCCCCAGCATTTT. This codes for CASSLGQNNQPQHF. J is TRBJ1-5 and V is TRBV5-1, with D perhaps TRBD1 (6 bases). Germline values: CDR1 SGHRS, CDR2 YFSETQ. CDR3 length equals 14 residues. The germline V and J ends were trimmed by 4 bases and 3 bases, with 11 bases remaining between them.